The rows below give T cell receptor beta chains drawn from one sample of a study of blood T cell repertoires in COVID-19. Here immunoSEQ multiplex PCR was the method, and the copy in TCRdb shows in-frame clones only, minus some. The table shows around 220,000 clones, with roughly 82% occurring only once. The sequenced sample consisted of peripheral blood. The receptors here all came from a woman aged 80 or over with active or convalescent COVID-19. Each CDR3 is given with its conserved first and last residue. The D gene is left open where the match is weak.

d_call v_call cdr3_aa
TRBD2 TRBV2 CAITRGSGRWETQYF
- TRBV14 CASSQESAETSSYNSPLHF
TRBD1 TRBV2 CASSADPGGNTEAFF
- TRBV28 CASSLRGRFLEQYF
- TRBV20-1 CSASDGPSPGAYGYTF
- TRBV20-1 CSASERGKPQETQYF
- TRBV5-8 CASSSPTRGIDEQYF
- TRBV4-1 CASSRLAGNTIYF
TRBD1 TRBV27 CASNPQGASGANVLTF
TRBD1 TRBV10-3 CAISERTGGSGYTF
- TRBV6-2/TRBV6-3 CASSDGGSIYF
TRBD2 TRBV28 CASSLWTGTSGEETQYF
- TRBV18 CASSPVWTTYNSPLHF
TRBD1 TRBV18 CASSLLGQGASYEQYF
- TRBV28 CASSLWAAETQYF
TRBD1 TRBV19 CASIRGDRGANEKLFF
- TRBV5-5 CASSLVGETYEQYF
- TRBV27 CASSFTGTSYEQYF
- TRBV18 CASSPTQGRVEKLFF
TRBD2 TRBV5-1 CASSLNSPGLEVFF